Listed here is a single T cell receptor beta chain. These data are taken from a study of blood T cell repertoires in COVID-19. Study-wide background: The study drew acute and convalescent COVID-19 samples from the United States, Italy and Spain.

TCRdb's copy holds only in-frame clones and misses some; the assay was immunoSEQ multiplex PCR. The profile shows around 70,000 clones, about 83% of them singletons. This CDR3 spans 12 amino acids. Trimming stripped 0 bases from V and 12 bases from J, with 11 bases between. Per germline, CDR1 LGHNA and CDR2 YNFKEQ. This rearrangement joins TRBV4-2 to TRBJ1-1; possible D gene TRBD1, 5 bases. Material: peripheral blood. This clonotype was sampled from a man aged 80 or over with acute or convalescent COVID-19. CDR3 in amino acids: CASSQDEDIPFF. DNA for the CDR3: TGTGCCAGCAGCCAAGATGAGGACATTCCTTTCTTT.